This TCR beta chain is drawn from a study of PD-1 blockade in classical Hodgkin lymphoma. Study-wide results and limits: Reports indicated that newly diagnosed patients had lower baseline TCR diversity than healthy donors did.

Note on this clone: Its antigen is currently unknown.

Every patient was affected by relapse after autologous stem cell transplantation, while exposure to brentuximab vedotin was not uniform. Through magnetic negative selection, CD8+ T cells were separated from PBMCs that had been thawed. The germline CDR1 and CDR2 sequences are MNHNS and SASEGT. This CDR3 contains 15 residues. The V end was cut by 4 bases, the J end by 6 bases, with 19 bases between. Only in-frame clones appear in the TCRdb table, and some are missing; sequencing was by immunoSEQ multiplex PCR. Here the sample spans 25,000 to 30,000 clones, just over 85% being singletons. Material: CD8+ T cells from blood, obtained at baseline. The receptor's source is a human donor with classical Hodgkin lymphoma. The chain has TRBV6-1 and TRBJ2-7; weak D call: TRBD1 (6 bases). CDR3 nucleotides: TGTGCCAGCAGTGTACTTCTAGGGACCAGGGGCGAGCAGTACTTC. It encodes CASSVLLGTRGEQYF.